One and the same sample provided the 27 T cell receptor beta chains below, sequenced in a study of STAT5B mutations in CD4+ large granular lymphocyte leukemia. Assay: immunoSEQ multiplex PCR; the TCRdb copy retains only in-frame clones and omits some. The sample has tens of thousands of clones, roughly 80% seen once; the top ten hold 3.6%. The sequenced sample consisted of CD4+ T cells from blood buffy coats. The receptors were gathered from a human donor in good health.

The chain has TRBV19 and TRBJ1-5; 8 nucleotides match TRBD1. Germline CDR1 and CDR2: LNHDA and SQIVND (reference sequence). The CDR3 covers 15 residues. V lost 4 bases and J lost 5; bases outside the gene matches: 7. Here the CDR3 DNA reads TGTGCCAGTAGTACGGGACAGGTGGAGGATCAGCCCCAGCATTTT. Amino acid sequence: CASSTGQVEDQPQHF. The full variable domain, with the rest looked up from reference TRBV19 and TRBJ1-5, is DGGITQSPKYLFRKEGQNVTLSCEQNLNHDAMYWYRQDPGQGLRLIYYSQIVNDFQKGDIAEGYSVSREKKESFPLTVTSAQKNPTAFYLCASSTGQVEDQPQHFGDGTRLSIL.

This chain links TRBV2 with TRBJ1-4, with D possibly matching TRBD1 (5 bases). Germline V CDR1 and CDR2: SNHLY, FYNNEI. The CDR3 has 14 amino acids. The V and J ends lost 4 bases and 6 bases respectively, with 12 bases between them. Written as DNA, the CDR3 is TGTGCCAGCAGTGCAAGACAGCTGGATGAAAAACTGTTTTTT. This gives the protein CASSARQLDEKLFF.

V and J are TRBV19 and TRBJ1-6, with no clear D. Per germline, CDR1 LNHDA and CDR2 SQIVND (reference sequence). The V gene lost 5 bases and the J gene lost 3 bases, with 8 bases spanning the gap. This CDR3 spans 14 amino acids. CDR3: CASSDTFYNSPLHF. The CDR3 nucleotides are TGTGCCAGTAGTGACACCTTCTATAATTCACCCCTCCACTTT. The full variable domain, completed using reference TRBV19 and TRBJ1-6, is DGGITQSPKYLFRKEGQNVTLSCEQNLNHDAMYWYRQDPGQGLRLIYYSQIVNDFQKGDIAEGYSVSREKKESFPLTVTSAQKNPTAFYLCASSDTFYNSPLHFGNGTRLTVT.

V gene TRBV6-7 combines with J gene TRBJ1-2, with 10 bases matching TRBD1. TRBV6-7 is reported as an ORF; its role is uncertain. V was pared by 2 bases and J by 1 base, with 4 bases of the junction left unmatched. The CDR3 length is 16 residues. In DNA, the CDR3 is TGTGCCAGCAGTTACCTATGGGACAGGGGTAACTATGGCTACACCTTC. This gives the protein CASSYLWDRGNYGYTF.

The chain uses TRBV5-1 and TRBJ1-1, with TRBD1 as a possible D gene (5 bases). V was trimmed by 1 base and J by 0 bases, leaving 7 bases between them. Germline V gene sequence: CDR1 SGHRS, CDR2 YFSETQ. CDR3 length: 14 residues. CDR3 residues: CASSLRGVNTEAFF. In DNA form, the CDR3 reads TGCGCCAGCAGCTTGCGGGGGGTGAACACTGAAGCTTTCTTT.

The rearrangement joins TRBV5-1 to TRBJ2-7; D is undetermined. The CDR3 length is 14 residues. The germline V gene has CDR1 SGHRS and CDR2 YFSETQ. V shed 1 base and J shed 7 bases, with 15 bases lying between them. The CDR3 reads CASSLSPGLGEQYF. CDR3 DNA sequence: TGCGCCAGCAGCTTGTCTCCGGGTCTTGGGGAGCAGTACTTC.

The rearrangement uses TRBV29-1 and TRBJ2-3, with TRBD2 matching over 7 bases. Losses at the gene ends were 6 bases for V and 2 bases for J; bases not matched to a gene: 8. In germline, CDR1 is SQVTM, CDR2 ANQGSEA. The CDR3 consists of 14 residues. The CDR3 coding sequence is TGCAGCGTGGCTATGGGGGGGGTCACAGATACGCAGTATTTT. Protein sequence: CSVAMGGVTDTQYF.

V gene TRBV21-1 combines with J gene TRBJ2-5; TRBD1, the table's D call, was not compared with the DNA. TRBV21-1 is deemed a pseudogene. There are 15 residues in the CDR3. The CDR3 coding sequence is TGTGCCAGCAGCAAAGGGCAGGGGGTTTTGGAGACCCAGTACTTC. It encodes CASSKGQGVLETQYF.

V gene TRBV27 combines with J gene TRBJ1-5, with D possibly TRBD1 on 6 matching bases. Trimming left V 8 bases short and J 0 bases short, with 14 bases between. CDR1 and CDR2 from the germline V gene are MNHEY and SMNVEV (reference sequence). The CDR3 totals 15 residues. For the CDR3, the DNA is TGTGCCAGCCGTCCCGGGACACTTAGCAATCAGCCCCAGCATTTT. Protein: CASRPGTLSNQPQHF.

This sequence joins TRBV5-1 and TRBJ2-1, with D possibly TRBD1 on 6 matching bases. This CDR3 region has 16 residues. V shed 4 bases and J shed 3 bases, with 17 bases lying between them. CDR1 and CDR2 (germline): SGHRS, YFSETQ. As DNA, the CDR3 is TGCGCCAGCAGCGAAGGGGACATTTCCCACTACAATGAGCAGTTCTTC. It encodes CASSEGDISHYNEQFF.

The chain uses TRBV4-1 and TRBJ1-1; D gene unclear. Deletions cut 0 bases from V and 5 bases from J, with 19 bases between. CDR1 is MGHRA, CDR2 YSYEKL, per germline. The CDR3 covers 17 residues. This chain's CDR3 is CASSQDYRRTAMTEAFF. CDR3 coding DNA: TGCGCCAGCAGCCAAGATTATCGTAGGACGGCGATGACTGAAGCTTTCTTT.

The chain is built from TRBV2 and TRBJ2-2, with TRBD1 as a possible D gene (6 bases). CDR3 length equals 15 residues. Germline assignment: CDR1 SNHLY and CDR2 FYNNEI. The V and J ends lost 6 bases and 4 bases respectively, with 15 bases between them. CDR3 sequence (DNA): TGTGCCAGCAGCCAGGGGCTTGGGGGCACCGGGGAGCTGTTTTTT. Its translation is CASSQGLGGTGELFF.

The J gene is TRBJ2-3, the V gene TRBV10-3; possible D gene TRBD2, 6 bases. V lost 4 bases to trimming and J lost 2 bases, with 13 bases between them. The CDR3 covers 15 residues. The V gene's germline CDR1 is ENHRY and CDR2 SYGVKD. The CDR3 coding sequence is TGTGCCATCAGTGGCGGAGGGGTACTCACAGATACGCAGTATTTT. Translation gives CAISGGGVLTDTQYF.

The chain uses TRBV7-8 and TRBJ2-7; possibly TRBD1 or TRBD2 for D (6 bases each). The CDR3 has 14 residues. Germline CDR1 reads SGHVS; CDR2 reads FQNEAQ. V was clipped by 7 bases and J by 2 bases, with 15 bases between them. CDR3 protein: CASTPGALTYEQYF. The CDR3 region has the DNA TGTGCCAGCACCCCGGGGGCCCTAACCTACGAGCAGTACTTC.

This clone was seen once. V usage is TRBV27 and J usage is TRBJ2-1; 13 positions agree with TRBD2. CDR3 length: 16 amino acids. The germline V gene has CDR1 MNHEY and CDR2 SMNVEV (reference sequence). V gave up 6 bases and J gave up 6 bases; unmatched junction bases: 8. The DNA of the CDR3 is TGTGCCAGCAGACTAGCGGGGGGGCTTGGCGGCAATGAGCAGTTCTTC. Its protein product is CASRLAGGLGGNEQFF.

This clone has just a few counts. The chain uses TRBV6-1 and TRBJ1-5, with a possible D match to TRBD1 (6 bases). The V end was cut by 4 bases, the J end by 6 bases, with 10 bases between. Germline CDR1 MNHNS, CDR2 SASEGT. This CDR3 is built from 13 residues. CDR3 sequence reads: CASSVQGGQPQHF. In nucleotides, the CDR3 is TGTGCCAGCAGTGTACAGGGTGGTCAGCCCCAGCATTTT.

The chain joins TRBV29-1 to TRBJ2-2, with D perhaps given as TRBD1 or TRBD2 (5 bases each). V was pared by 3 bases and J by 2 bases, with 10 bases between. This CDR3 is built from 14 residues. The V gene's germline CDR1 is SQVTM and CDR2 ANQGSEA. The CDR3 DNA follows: TGCAGCGTTGATCCGGGGACCAACACCGGGGAGCTGTTTTTT. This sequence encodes CSVDPGTNTGELFF.

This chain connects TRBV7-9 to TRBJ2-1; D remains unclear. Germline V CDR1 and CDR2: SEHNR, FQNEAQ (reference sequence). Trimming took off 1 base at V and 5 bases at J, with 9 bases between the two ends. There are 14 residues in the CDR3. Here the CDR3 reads CASSLVPGHNEQFF. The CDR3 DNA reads TGTGCCAGCAGCTTAGTTCCGGGTCACAATGAGCAGTTCTTC. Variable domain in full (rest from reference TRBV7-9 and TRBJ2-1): DTGVSQNPRHKITKRGQNVTFRCDPISEHNRLYWYRQTLGQGPEFLTYFQNEAQLEKSRLLSDRFSAERPKGSFSTLEIQRTEQGDSAMYLCASSLVPGHNEQFFGPGTRLTVL.

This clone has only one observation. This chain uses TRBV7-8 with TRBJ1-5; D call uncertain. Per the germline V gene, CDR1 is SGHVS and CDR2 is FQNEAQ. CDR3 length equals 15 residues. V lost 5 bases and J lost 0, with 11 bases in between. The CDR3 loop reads CASSETDYSNQPQHF. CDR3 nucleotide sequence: TGTGCCAGCAGCGAGACGGATTATAGCAATCAGCCCCAGCATTTT.

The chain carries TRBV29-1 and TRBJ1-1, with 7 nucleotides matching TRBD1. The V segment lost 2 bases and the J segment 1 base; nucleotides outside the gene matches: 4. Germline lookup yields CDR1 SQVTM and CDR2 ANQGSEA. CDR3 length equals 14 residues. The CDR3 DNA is TGCAGCGTTGAACTGCGGACAGGGAACACTGAAGCTTTCTTT. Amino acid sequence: CSVELRTGNTEAFF.

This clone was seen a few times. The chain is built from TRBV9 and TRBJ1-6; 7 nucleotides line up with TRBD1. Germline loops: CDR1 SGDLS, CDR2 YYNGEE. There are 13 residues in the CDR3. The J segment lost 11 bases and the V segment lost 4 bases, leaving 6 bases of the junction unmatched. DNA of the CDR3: TGTGCCAGCAGCCCCGGGACAGTCGCACCCCTCCACTTT. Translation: CASSPGTVAPLHF.

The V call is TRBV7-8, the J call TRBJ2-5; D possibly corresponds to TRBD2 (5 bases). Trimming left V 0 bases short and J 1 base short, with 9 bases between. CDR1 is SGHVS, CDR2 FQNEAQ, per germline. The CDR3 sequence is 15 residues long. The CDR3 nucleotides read TGTGCCAGCAGCTTAGCGCCCAGCGGCCAAGAGACCCAGTACTTC. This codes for CASSLAPSGQETQYF.

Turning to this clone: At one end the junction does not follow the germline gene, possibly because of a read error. CDR3 in amino acids: CASSPGATNTGELFF. DNA of the CDR3: TGTGCTAGCAGCCCAGGGGCTACGAACACCGGGGAGCTGTTTTTT. The genes are TRBV7-7 and TRBJ2-2; TRBD1 might be the D (6 bases). CDR1 is SSHAT, CDR2 FNYEAQ, per germline (reference sequence). The CDR3 extends over 15 amino acids. Using reference TRBV7-7 and TRBJ2-2 for the parts outside the CDR3, the full variable domain is GAGVSQSPRYKVTKRGQDVTLRCDPISSHATLYWYQQALGQGPEFLTYFNYEAQPDKSGLPSDRFSAERPEGSISTLTIQRTEQRDSAMYRCASSPGATNTGELFFGEGSRLTVL.

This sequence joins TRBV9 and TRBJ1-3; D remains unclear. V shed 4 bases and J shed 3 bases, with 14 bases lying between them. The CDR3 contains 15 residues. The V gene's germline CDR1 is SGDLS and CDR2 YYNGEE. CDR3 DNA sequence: TGTGCCAGCAGCTGGTCCGGGCAGTTTGGAAACACCATATATTTT. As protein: CASSWSGQFGNTIYF.

CDR3 sequence: CASSSTAPNEKLFF. The CDR3 DNA follows: TGTGCCAGCAGTTCGACAGCCCCTAATGAAAAACTGTTTTTT. The chain combines TRBV28 with TRBJ1-4; tentative D call: TRBD1 (5 bases). The V gene lost 4 bases and the J gene lost 3 bases, with 9 bases spanning the gap. This CDR3 region has 14 residues. Germline CDR1 reads MDHEN; CDR2 reads SYDVKM. The full variable domain, with the rest looked up from reference TRBV28 and TRBJ1-4, is DVKVTQSSRYLVKRTGEKVFLECVQDMDHENMFWYRQDPGLGLRLIYFSYDVKMKEKGDIPEGYSVSREKKERFSLILESASTNQTSMYLCASSSTAPNEKLFFGSGTQLSVL.

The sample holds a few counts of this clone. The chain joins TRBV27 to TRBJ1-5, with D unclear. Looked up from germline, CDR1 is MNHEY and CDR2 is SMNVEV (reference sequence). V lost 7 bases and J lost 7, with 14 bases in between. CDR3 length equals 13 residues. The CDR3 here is CASTMGSWQPQHF. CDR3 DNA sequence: TGTGCCAGCACCATGGGGTCCTGGCAGCCCCAGCATTTT.

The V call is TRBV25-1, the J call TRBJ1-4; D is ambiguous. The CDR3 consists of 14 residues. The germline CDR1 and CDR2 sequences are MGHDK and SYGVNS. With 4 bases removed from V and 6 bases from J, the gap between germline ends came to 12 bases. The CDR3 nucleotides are TGTGCCAGCAGTGTTGGGTGGGAAGATGAAAAACTGTTTTTT. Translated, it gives CASSVGWEDEKLFF.